These 15 T cell receptor beta chains came from one sample sequenced in a study of T cell responses to AZD1222 COVID-19 vaccine. Measured with immunoSEQ multiplex PCR; TCRdb has only the in-frame clones, and not every one. Of tens of thousands of clones listed, around nine tenths were seen once; the top ten hold around 10%. The material sequenced was peripheral blood, taken 28 days after the second AZD1222 dose. The receptors shown here come from an adult who received the AZD1222 COVID-19 vaccine.

The gene calls are TRBV9 and TRBJ2-2; TRBD2 might be the D (6 bases). With 2 bases removed from V and 3 bases from J, the gap between germline ends came to 11 bases. The germline CDR1 and CDR2 sequences are SGDLS and YYNGEE. The CDR3 is made up of 15 amino acids. CDR3 in amino acids: CASSVTTRHTGELFF. The CDR3 coding sequence is TGTGCCAGCAGCGTCACGACTAGACACACCGGGGAGCTGTTTTTT.

The gene calls are TRBV6-5 and TRBJ2-7; weak D call: TRBD1 (6 bases). The germline V gene encodes CDR1 MNHEY and CDR2 SVGAGI. This CDR3 comprises 15 residues. The V end was cut by 6 bases, the J end by 0 bases, with 15 bases between. The CDR3 sequence is CASRVRDTSSYEQYF. CDR3 sequence (DNA): TGTGCCAGCAGGGTCCGGGACACAAGCTCCTACGAGCAGTACTTC.

The chain joins TRBV2 to TRBJ1-1, with 8 positions matching TRBD1. The trim removed 3 bases at V and 0 bases at J, leaving 3 bases unmatched. The CDR3 has 15 residues. Germline values: CDR1 SNHLY, CDR2 FYNNEI. Here the CDR3 DNA reads TGTGCCAGCAGTGAGCAGGGGGCGTTGAACACTGAAGCTTTCTTT. Translated: CASSEQGALNTEAFF.

This clone was recorded once. This chain joins TRBV19 and TRBJ1-5; TRBD1 aligns across 7 bases. Looked up from germline, CDR1 is LNHDA and CDR2 is SQIVND (reference sequence). This CDR3 is 15 amino acids long. With V trimmed by 4 bases and J by 4 bases, 7 bases remained unmatched. CDR3 protein: CASSKRTGDNQPQHF. The DNA of the CDR3 is TGTGCCAGTAGTAAAAGGACAGGAGATAATCAGCCCCAGCATTTT.

The chain uses TRBV19 and TRBJ2-3, with 8 positions matching TRBD2. Germline CDR1 and CDR2: LNHDA and SQIVND (reference sequence). The CDR3 loop spans 16 amino acids. With 7 bases clipped from V and 1 base from J, the junction kept 10 bases outside the gene matches. CDR3 loop: CASNPLADPRTDTQYF. Written as DNA, the CDR3 is TGTGCCAGTAATCCACTAGCGGATCCCCGCACAGATACGCAGTATTTT.

The chain has TRBV5-6 and TRBJ2-2; D unresolved. The CDR3 covers 14 residues. V dropped 6 bases and J dropped 5 bases, with 14 bases sitting between them. Germline V gene lookup returns CDR1 SGHDT and CDR2 YYEEEE. CDR3 nucleotides: TGTGCCAGCAACAGACAAGGGCGGACCGGGGAGCTGTTTTTT. Its protein is CASNRQGRTGELFF. Complete variable domain (other parts from reference TRBV5-6 and TRBJ2-2): DAGVTQSPTHLIKTRGQQVTLRCSPKSGHDTVSWYQQALGQGPQFIFQYYEEEERQRGNFPDRFSGHQFPNYSSELNVNALLLGDSALYLCASNRQGRTGELFFGEGSRLTVL.

This clone showed up just once. The genes are TRBV6-4 and TRBJ2-6; no clear D. The germline V and J ends were trimmed by 4 bases and 4 bases, with 8 bases remaining between them. From germline, CDR1 is MRHNA and CDR2 SNTAGT. The CDR3 runs 14 residues. CDR3 region: CASSASSGANVLTF. The CDR3, as DNA: TGTGCCAGCAGTGCCTCGTCCGGGGCCAACGTCCTGACTTTC.

V and J are TRBV7-6 and TRBJ2-2, with 7 bases fitting TRBD1. The germline V gene encodes CDR1 SGHVS and CDR2 FNYEAQ. The J segment lost 4 bases and the V segment lost 1 base, leaving 6 bases of the junction unmatched. This CDR3 region has 16 residues. CDR3: CASSLVGGAGTGELFF. CDR3 nucleotides: TGTGCCAGCAGCTTAGTAGGGGGCGCGGGCACCGGGGAGCTGTTTTTT.

The gene calls are TRBV2 and TRBJ1-4; 7 nucleotides match TRBD1. Germline CDR1 reads SNHLY; CDR2 reads FYNNEI. J gave up 7 bases and V 4 bases, and 6 bases lay outside the gene matches. The CDR3 extends over 14 amino acids. The CDR3 is CASSGQGRFEKLFF. Here the CDR3 DNA reads TGTGCCAGCAGTGGACAGGGCCGCTTTGAAAAACTGTTTTTT.

This clone has a single count. The J gene is TRBJ1-2, the V gene TRBV10-3, with TRBD1 as a possible D gene (5 bases). Trimming took 10 bases from V and 4 from J, leaving 13 bases between them. CDR1 and CDR2 (germline): ENHRY, SYGVKD. CDR3 length: 12 residues. The CDR3 reads CATLGGGYGYTF. CDR3 DNA sequence: TGTGCCACCTTGGGGGGAGGCTATGGCTACACCTTC.

This clone has a handful of counts. The V call is TRBV7-2, the J call TRBJ2-7; 7 nucleotides line up with TRBD2. Unmatched junction bases numbered 7, after V lost 1 base and J lost 1 base. The CDR3 runs to 16 residues. The germline CDR1 and CDR2 sequences are SGHTA and FQGNSA. CDR3 in DNA: TGTGCCAGCAGCTTAGTGGCGGGGGAGCGTTCCTACGAGCAGTACTTC. This sequence encodes CASSLVAGERSYEQYF.

The gene calls are TRBV11-3 and TRBJ2-1, with 9 bases fitting TRBD1. This CDR3 is 15 amino acids long. V was pared by 3 bases and J by 7 bases, with 7 bases of the junction left unmatched. Germline CDR1 SGHNT, CDR2 YENEEA. CDR3 in DNA: TGTGCCAGCAGCTTCGAGGACAGGGGAACGAATGAGCAGTTCTTC. It translates to CASSFEDRGTNEQFF.

This chain links TRBV5-1 with TRBJ2-7, with D possibly called TRBD1 or TRBD2 (5 bases each). In germline, CDR1 is SGHRS, CDR2 YFSETQ. V was shortened by 3 bases and J by 5 bases, with 15 bases between the two germline ends. This CDR3 has 14 residues. The CDR3 reads CASSSSGTLDEQYF. For the CDR3, the DNA is TGCGCCAGCAGCTCCTCCGGGACGCTGGACGAGCAGTACTTC.

The CDR3 nucleotides read TGTGCCAGCAGCGACCAGGGGGCAGGCTACGAGCAGTACTTC. It specifies CASSDQGAGYEQYF. The V gene is TRBV2, the J gene TRBJ2-7, with 8 nucleotides matching TRBD1. The J segment lost 3 bases and the V segment lost 6 bases, leaving 7 bases of the junction unmatched. CDR3 size: 14 residues. From germline, CDR1 is SNHLY and CDR2 FYNNEI.

The J gene is TRBJ1-3, the V gene TRBV23-1; maybe TRBD1 (6 bases). TRBV23-1 is recorded as an ORF, its role being uncertain. The V gene lost 0 bases and the J gene lost 7 bases, with 25 bases spanning the gap. This CDR3 region has 19 residues. The CDR3 protein is CASSQSWGGGEAMANTIYF. DNA for the CDR3: TGCGCCAGCAGTCAATCGTGGGGAGGGGGGGAAGCGATGGCTAACACCATATATTTT.